These 32 T cell receptor beta chains came from one sample sequenced in a study of a mutant IDH1 vaccine in newly diagnosed glioma. The method was immunoSEQ multiplex PCR; TCRdb's version includes in-frame clones alone and lacks a portion of them. Here the sample spans 60,000 to 65,000 clones, roughly 80% being singletons. The time point denotes: week 35, safety follow-up. Every vaccine dose comprised 300 ug of mutant IDH1 20-mer peptide plus topical imiquimod. These receptors have no known antigen. The sample consisted of PBMCs, taken from a glioma patient whose treatment included an IDH1 peptide vaccine. Source of these receptors: a young man with glioma.

The genes are TRBV5-1 and TRBJ2-7; the match to TRBD2 covers 8 bases. Germline CDR1 and CDR2: SGHRS and YFSETQ. The CDR3 extends over 14 amino acids. Germline trimming cut 5 bases from V and 7 bases from J; bases unmatched to any gene: 11. The CDR3 coding sequence is TGCGCCAGCAGGAGAGGGACGGGGACTAGAGAGCAGTACTTC. This translates into CASRRGTGTREQYF.

This clone was seen a handful of times. The V and J genes are TRBV5-1 and TRBJ2-2; D is possibly TRBD1 (6 bases). V was pared by 4 bases and J by 1 base, with 8 bases between. CDR1 and CDR2 (germline): SGHRS, YFSETQ. CDR3 length: 14 amino acids. The CDR3 reads CASSVTGNTGELFF. The CDR3 DNA is TGCGCCAGCAGCGTGACAGGGAACACCGGGGAGCTGTTTTTT. The full variable domain, with the rest looked up from reference TRBV5-1 and TRBJ2-2, is KAGVTQTPRYLIKTRGQQVTLSCSPISGHRSVSWYQQTPGQGLQFLFEYFSETQRNKGNFPGRFSGRQFSNSRSEMNVSTLELGDSALYLCASSVTGNTGELFFGEGSRLTVL.

The chain combines TRBV7-9 with TRBJ2-7; D call uncertain. Trimming cost V 5 bases and J 0 bases, with 5 bases left between them. Germline V gives CDR1 SEHNR, CDR2 FQNEAQ (reference sequence). This CDR3 is built from 12 residues. In nucleotides, the CDR3 is TGTGCCAGCAGCCTGAGCTCCTACGAGCAGTACTTC. Translating gives CASSLSSYEQYF.

The chain has TRBV2 and TRBJ1-3, with 7 nucleotides matching TRBD1. The ends lost 7 bases at V and 8 bases at J; junction bases unmatched: 14. The CDR3 is made up of 15 amino acids. Germline V lookup: CDR1 SNHLY, CDR2 FYNNEI. The CDR3 DNA sequence: TGTGCCAGCACCCTAAAGACAGGGCGCGCGGACACCATATATTTT. Amino acid sequence: CASTLKTGRADTIYF.

The V and J genes are TRBV18 and TRBJ2-5; possibly TRBD2 for D (6 bases). The CDR3 totals 13 residues. V shed 5 bases and J shed 5 bases, with 12 bases lying between them. CDR1 is KGHSH and CDR2 is LQKENI in the germline V gene. The CDR3 here is CASSVSGGETQYF. CDR3 DNA sequence: TGTGCCAGCTCAGTTAGCGGCGGGGAGACCCAGTACTTC.

The V and J genes are TRBV5-1 and TRBJ1-6, with unresolved D. Between the trimmed V and J ends, which lost 5 bases and 3 bases, there was a span of 21 bases. Per germline, CDR1 SGHRS and CDR2 YFSETQ. The CDR3 length is 18 residues. CDR3 amino acids: CASSEIGLITHYNSPLHF. CDR3 DNA: TGCGCCAGCAGTGAAATAGGTTTGATCACCCACTATAATTCACCCCTCCACTTT.

This chain links TRBV12-5 with TRBJ2-3; D possibly corresponds to TRBD1 (6 bases). V lost 2 bases, J lost 2 bases, and 14 bases lay in between. The CDR3 runs 16 residues. Germline V gives CDR1 LGHNT, CDR2 FRNRAP. CDR3 DNA sequence: TGTGCTAGTGGTTTGAGGGACACCCCATACACAGATACGCAGTATTTT. Encoded protein: CASGLRDTPYTDTQYF.

This chain uses TRBV13 with TRBJ2-1; no clear D. CDR3 length: 16 residues. Trimming pared 8 bases from V and 7 bases from J, leaving 24 bases between. Germline lookup yields CDR1 PRHDT and CDR2 FYEKMQ (reference sequence). CDR3 sequence (DNA): TGTGCCAGCGAAGGGCAGGTCCCGGGTGTCCGAAATGAGCAGTTCTTC. This gives the protein CASEGQVPGVRNEQFF.

This chain links TRBV5-1 with TRBJ2-3; 8 bases fit TRBD1. Germline CDR1 is SGHRS and CDR2 is YFSETQ. The CDR3 is 17 amino acids. The V gene end was trimmed by 1 base and the J gene end by 1 base; junction bases not matched to a gene: 8. CDR3 sequence (DNA): TGCGCCAGCAGCTTGACAGGGGGTCGCATTGGCACAGATACGCAGTATTTT. Translation: CASSLTGGRIGTDTQYF.

The table lists this clone with a few counts. This chain links TRBV9 with TRBJ1-1, with 8 bases matching TRBD1. CDR1 is SGDLS, CDR2 YYNGEE, per germline. This CDR3 has 13 amino acids. V shed 2 bases, J shed 7 bases, and the junction held 4 bases outside the gene matches. The CDR3 is CASSVQDRDEAFF. The CDR3 coding sequence is TGTGCCAGCAGCGTTCAGGACAGGGATGAAGCTTTCTTT. Full variable domain (remainder filled in from reference TRBV9 and TRBJ1-1): DSGVTQTPKHLITATGQRVTLRCSPRSGDLSVYWYQQSLDQGLQFLIQYYNGEERAKGNILERFSAQQFPDLHSELNLSSLELGDSALYFCASSVQDRDEAFFGQGTRLTVV.

This chain connects TRBV5-4 to TRBJ2-3; D gene unclear. V lost 4 bases and J lost 6, with 6 bases in between. The CDR3 sequence is 11 residues long. Per the germline V gene, CDR1 is SGHNT and CDR2 is YYREEE (reference sequence). The CDR3 protein is CASSGYDTQYF. DNA for the CDR3: TGTGCCAGCAGCGGGTACGATACGCAGTATTTT. The variable domain in full, completed from reference TRBV5-4 and TRBJ2-3, reads ETGVTQSPTHLIKTRGQQVTLRCSSQSGHNTVSWYQQALGQGPQFIFQYYREEENGRGNFPPRFSGLQFPNYSSELNVNALELDDSALYLCASSGYDTQYFGPGTRLTVL.

The V gene is TRBV5-5, the J gene TRBJ2-1; 7 bases align to TRBD1. V was pared by 0 bases and J by 9 bases, with 3 bases of the junction left unmatched. The germline V gene encodes CDR1 SGHKS and CDR2 YYEKEE (reference sequence). The CDR3 has 13 residues. DNA for the CDR3: TGTGCCAGCAGCTTGGCCACAGGGGTTGAGCAGTTCTTC. Translated, it gives CASSLATGVEQFF.

V usage is TRBV13 and J usage is TRBJ2-3; 10 bases match TRBD1. CDR3 length equals 16 residues. The J segment lost 3 bases and the V segment lost 4 bases, leaving 7 bases of the junction unmatched. Germline V CDR1 and CDR2: PRHDT, FYEKMQ (reference sequence). The CDR3 here is CASSSGQGLRTDTQYF. The CDR3 region has the DNA TGTGCCAGCAGCTCGGGACAGGGGCTTCGGACAGATACGCAGTATTTT.

The chain combines TRBV7-9 with TRBJ2-2; D is unclear. V was clipped by 1 base and J by 7 bases, with 7 bases between them. This CDR3 has 13 residues. The V gene's germline CDR1 is SEHNR and CDR2 FQNEAQ (reference sequence). CDR3 loop: CASSLVVDGELFF. CDR3 bases: TGTGCCAGCAGCTTAGTAGTAGACGGGGAGCTGTTTTTT.

The gene calls are TRBV18 and TRBJ2-1; D not certain. The CDR3 loop spans 17 amino acids. Germline CDR1 KGHSH, CDR2 LQKENI. V gave up 3 bases and J gave up 0 bases, with 15 bases separating them. The CDR3 reads CASSPPVGYSSYNEQFF. DNA for the CDR3: TGTGCCAGCTCACCCCCGGTGGGGTATAGCTCCTACAATGAGCAGTTCTTC.

This clone was found once. One end of the junction varies from germline; a read error may be responsible. The CDR3, as DNA: TGCGCCAGCAGCCCGGGGGCTCTGGGGAGTGAAGAACTGTTTTTT. Its protein product is CASSPGALGSEELFF. J is TRBJ1-4 and V is TRBV4-1; the D gene is possibly TRBD1 (6 bases). This CDR3 contains 15 residues. From germline, CDR1 is MGHRA and CDR2 YSYEKL.

This clone has just one count. The genes are TRBV27 and TRBJ2-7; 16 bases map to TRBD2. From germline, CDR1 is MNHEY and CDR2 SMNVEV (reference sequence). After removal of 2 bases from V and 5 bases from J, the junction contained 0 bases not matched to a gene. This CDR3 comprises 15 residues. This CDR3 is CASSLGTSGGDEQYF. In DNA, the CDR3 is TGTGCCAGCAGTTTAGGGACTAGCGGGGGGGACGAGCAGTACTTC.

In its sample, this clone was seen a few times. The chain is built from TRBV5-4 and TRBJ1-4, with D possibly TRBD1 on 5 matching bases. The CDR3 is made up of 14 amino acids. Germline lookup yields CDR1 SGHNT and CDR2 YYREEE (reference sequence). Trimming removed 1 base at V and 8 bases at J, with 12 bases between. The CDR3 DNA sequence: TGTGCCAGCAGCTTGAGAGGGGAGGACGAAAAACTGTTTTTT. It yields the protein CASSLRGEDEKLFF.

The chain links TRBV6-5 to TRBJ1-3, with 8 bases that match TRBD1. CDR3 length equals 14 residues. V was clipped by 2 bases and J by 8 bases; unmatched bases: 5. CDR1 and CDR2 from the germline V gene are MNHEY and SVGAGI. The CDR3 nucleotides are TGTGCCAGCAGTTACCAGACAGGGGTTGACACCATATATTTT. Its translation is CASSYQTGVDTIYF.

CDR3 amino acids: CATSRDWTGFNTGELFF. DNA of the CDR3: TGTGCCACCAGCAGAGATTGGACAGGGTTCAACACCGGGGAGCTGTTTTTT. The V gene is TRBV15, the J gene TRBJ2-2; TRBD1 agrees at 8 bases. The CDR3 extends over 17 amino acids. Germline CDR1 and CDR2: LNHNV and YYDKDF (reference sequence). The V segment lost 0 bases and the J segment 2 bases; nucleotides outside the gene matches: 5.

Turning to this clone: An end of the junction does not agree with germline; a read error may underlie this. The same CDR3 also results from other DNA sequences found in this sample. The chain couples TRBV4-2 to TRBJ2-2; 11 positions agree with TRBD2. The length of the CDR3 is 15 residues. CDR1 and CDR2 from the germline V gene are LGHNA and YNFKEQ. In DNA, the CDR3 is TGTGCCAGCAGCCAAGATAGCGGGGGGGCCGGGGAGTTGTTTTTT. Translated, it gives CASSQDSGGAGELFF.

The chain employs TRBV15 and TRBJ2-3, with a possible D match to TRBD2 (5 bases). CDR1 LNHNV and CDR2 YYDKDF come from the germline V gene (reference sequence). The CDR3 covers 15 residues. V shed 3 bases and J shed 3 bases, with 13 bases lying between them. In DNA form, the CDR3 reads TGTGCCACCAGCAGGGGCTACGGCGGGACAGATACGCAGTATTTT. Translated, it gives CATSRGYGGTDTQYF. The variable domain in full, completed from reference TRBV15 and TRBJ2-3, reads DAMVIQNPRYQVTQFGKPVTLSCSQTLNHNVMYWYQQKSSQAPKLLFHYYDKDFNNEADTPDNFQSRRPNTSFCFLDIRSPGLGDTAMYLCATSRGYGGTDTQYFGPGTRLTVL.

V usage is TRBV19 and J usage is TRBJ2-5; D gene uncertain. CDR3 length equals 14 residues. Germline assignment: CDR1 LNHDA and CDR2 SQIVND (reference sequence). The V gene lost 5 bases and the J gene lost 5 bases, with 15 bases spanning the gap. The DNA of the CDR3 is TGTGCCAGTAGTGTCTCAAGGGTGGGGGAGACCCAGTACTTC. Protein product: CASSVSRVGETQYF.

The V and J genes are TRBV27 and TRBJ2-7; 10 bases align to TRBD1. V dropped 6 bases and J dropped 2; count of bases not matched to a gene: 4. Germline V CDR1 and CDR2: MNHEY, SMNVEV (reference sequence). The CDR3 length is 14 residues. CDR3: CASRGQGSAYEQYF. DNA for the CDR3: TGTGCCAGCAGGGGACAGGGGTCGGCCTACGAGCAGTACTTC.

J is TRBJ2-3 and V is TRBV9; 11 bases map to TRBD2. In germline, CDR1 is SGDLS, CDR2 YYNGEE. There are 16 residues in the CDR3. J was trimmed by 4 bases and V by 3 bases; bases with no gene match: 7. CDR3 DNA sequence: TGTGCCAGCAGCGGCTCCCCGGGACTAGCGGCAGATACGCAGTATTTT. It encodes CASSGSPGLAADTQYF.

The DNA of the CDR3 is TGTGCCAGTAGGGGGTCCGGGGAGCTGTTTTTT. This codes for CASRGSGELFF. This chain joins TRBV19 and TRBJ2-2; no firm D call. The CDR3 runs 11 residues. V lost 6 bases and J lost 6, with 5 bases in between. The germline gives CDR1 LNHDA, CDR2 SQIVND (reference sequence).

The chain carries TRBV5-4 and TRBJ1-1; TRBD1 is a possible D gene (6 bases). V lost 3 bases to trimming and J lost 4 bases, with 28 bases between them. The CDR3 length is 19 residues. Germline assignment: CDR1 SGHNT and CDR2 YYREEE (reference sequence). The CDR3: CASSYPQGSDPIRITEAFF. CDR3 sequence (DNA): TGTGCCAGCAGCTACCCACAGGGTTCCGACCCCATCCGGATCACTGAAGCTTTCTTT.

The V gene is TRBV9, the J gene TRBJ2-5; TRBD2 matches 12 bases. V dropped 4 bases and J dropped 5; count of bases not matched to a gene: 6. Per germline, CDR1 SGDLS and CDR2 YYNGEE. The CDR3 sequence is 15 residues long. The CDR3 is CASSFSSGGAETQYF. The CDR3 nucleotides are TGTGCCAGCAGCTTCTCTAGCGGGGGGGCGGAGACCCAGTACTTC.

V and J are TRBV28 and TRBJ1-6, with D unresolved. Per the germline V gene, CDR1 is MDHEN and CDR2 is SYDVKM. V lost 6 bases and J 6 bases, leaving 12 bases between the germline ends. There are 14 residues in the CDR3. The CDR3 loop is CASSTLTLNSPLHF. The CDR3 DNA follows: TGTGCCAGCAGCACCTTGACACTTAATTCACCCCTCCACTTT.

V usage is TRBV19 and J usage is TRBJ1-1; the D gene is possibly TRBD1 (5 bases). Germline lookup yields CDR1 LNHDA and CDR2 SQIVND (reference sequence). The germline V and J ends were trimmed by 6 bases and 3 bases, with 8 bases remaining between them. This CDR3 spans 12 amino acids. The CDR3 spells CASRRGYTEAFF. The DNA for the CDR3 is TGTGCCAGTAGACGGGGGTACACTGAAGCTTTCTTT.

The chain employs TRBV7-9 and TRBJ2-2; TRBD1 aligns across 7 bases. J gave up 2 bases and V 5 bases, and 5 bases lay outside the gene matches. Germline V gene sequence: CDR1 SEHNR, CDR2 FQNEAQ (reference sequence). The CDR3 sequence is 15 residues long. The chain's CDR3 is CASSPTGVNTGELFF. In nucleotides, the CDR3 is TGTGCCAGCAGCCCAACAGGGGTCAACACCGGGGAGCTGTTTTTT. The entire variable domain, with the rest obtained from reference TRBV7-9 and TRBJ2-2, is as follows: DTGVSQNPRHKITKRGQNVTFRCDPISEHNRLYWYRQTLGQGPEFLTYFQNEAQLEKSRLLSDRFSAERPKGSFSTLEIQRTEQGDSAMYLCASSPTGVNTGELFFGEGSRLTVL.

The genes are TRBV5-1 and TRBJ1-1; 7 bases agree with TRBD1. This CDR3 is 14 amino acids long. V lost 2 bases and J lost 1; bases outside the gene matches: 2. The V gene's germline CDR1 is SGHRS and CDR2 YFSETQ. The chain's CDR3 is CASSFSGGNTEAFF. CDR3 DNA: TGCGCCAGCAGCTTTTCAGGGGGGAACACTGAAGCTTTCTTT.